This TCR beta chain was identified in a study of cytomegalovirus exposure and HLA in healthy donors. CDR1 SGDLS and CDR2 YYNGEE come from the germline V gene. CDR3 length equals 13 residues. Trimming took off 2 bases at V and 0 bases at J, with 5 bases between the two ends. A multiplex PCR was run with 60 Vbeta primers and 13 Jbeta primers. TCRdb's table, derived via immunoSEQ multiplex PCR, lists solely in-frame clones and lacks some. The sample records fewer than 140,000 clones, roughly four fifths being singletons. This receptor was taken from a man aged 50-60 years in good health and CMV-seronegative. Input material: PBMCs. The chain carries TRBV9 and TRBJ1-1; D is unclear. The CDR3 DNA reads TGTGCCAGCAGCGTCGACATGAACACTGAAGCTTTCTTT. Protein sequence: CASSVDMNTEAFF.